This T cell receptor beta chain was identified in a study of T cell changes during pregnancy in multiple sclerosis (dated by TCRdb to the late 2010s). For the wider study: The study examined how the T cell repertoire changed over the course of pregnancy in women with multiple sclerosis.

The CDR3 contains 14 residues, cysteine and phenylalanine counted. Kept here is only the CDR3 DNA, which spans 42 bases and is read in frame from base 1. The germline V gene specifies SGHDT as CDR1 and YYEEEE as CDR2. Trimming costs V 3 bases and J 5 bases, and their ends lie 14 bases apart. Receptor libraries were prepared by the immunoSEQ multiplex PCR assay. TCRdb's version of the immuneACCESS table is confined to in-frame rearrangements and falls short of the full clone set. An unresolved V gene accounts for under half of the shortfall where checked; the remainder is of unknown origin. For this sample the table gives around 130,000 clones, of which around 93% were detected only once. Of the sample, 6.2% falls within the top ten clones. This clone was seen just once. Its specific antigen is unknown. No clone much larger than this one lies a single base away; base qualities are absent.

Recombination joined TRBV5-6 with TRBJ1-2; the D segment could be TRBD1, given 6 matching bases. Sequencing used peripheral blood, obtained before pregnancy. This clonotype was obtained from a female donor with multiple sclerosis, enrolled in a pregnancy study. The bases are TGTGCCAGCAGCTCCAGACAGGCCGTGTATGGCTACACCTTC. It translates as CASSSRQAVYGYTF.